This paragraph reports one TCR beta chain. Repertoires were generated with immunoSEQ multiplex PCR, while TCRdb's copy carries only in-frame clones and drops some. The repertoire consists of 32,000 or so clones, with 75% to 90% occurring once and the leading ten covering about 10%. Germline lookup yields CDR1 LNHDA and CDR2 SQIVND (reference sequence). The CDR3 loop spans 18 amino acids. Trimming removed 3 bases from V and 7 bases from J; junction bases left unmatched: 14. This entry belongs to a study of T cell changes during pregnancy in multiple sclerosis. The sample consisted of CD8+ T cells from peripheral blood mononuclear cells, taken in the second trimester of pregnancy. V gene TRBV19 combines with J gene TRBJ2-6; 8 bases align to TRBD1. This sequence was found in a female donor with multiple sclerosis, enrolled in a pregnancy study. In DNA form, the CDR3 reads TGTGCCAGTAGTATCTCGAGGACAGGGTCGTTTCAAGCCAACGTCCTGACTTTC. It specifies CASSISRTGSFQANVLTF. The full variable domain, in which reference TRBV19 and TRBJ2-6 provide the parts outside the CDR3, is DGGITQSPKYLFRKEGQNVTLSCEQNLNHDAMYWYRQDPGQGLRLIYYSQIVNDFQKGDIAEGYSVSREKKESFPLTVTSAQKNPTAFYLCASSISRTGSFQANVLTFGAGSRLTVL.